The present entry profiles one T cell receptor (beta chain) with its context. No cognate antigen has been identified for it. No clone much larger than this one lies a single base away; base qualities are absent. This entry comes from a study of high-grade serous ovarian cancer treatment subgroups (dated by TCRdb to 2020 to 2023). Study-wide context: On average, sequencing produced more than 13,000 reads and over 7,000 unique TCR beta rearrangements for each sample. Under a laparoscopic triage algorithm, patients with high-grade serous ovarian cancer were grouped by complete gross resection or by neoadjuvant chemotherapy response, and the study profiled the TCR beta repertoires of these patients. One primary tumor sample and two metastatic tumor samples were collected from each patient, for a total of around 99 samples. The approximately 30-patient cohort included some 10 patients with no residual disease after primary surgery (R0), some 10 excellent NACT responders, and some 10 poor NACT responders.

What the authors observed across the whole study: Bulk tumor TCR sequencing lacked spatial information, limiting insight into HGSC tumor complexity and diversity. TCR clonal relatedness showed a positive correlation with neoantigen level and a trend toward positive correlation with copy number variation and mutation load from whole-genome sequencing. TCR repertoire analyses were focused on CDR3, and CDR1 and CDR2 were not analyzed. Repertoire similarity between tumors of the same patient ranged roughly 0.095 to 0.8, whereas almost no similarity was seen between different patients.

Tumor samples were collected prior to definitive surgery or chemotherapy. The MD Anderson Biospecimen Extraction Resource handled genomic DNA extraction, while the MD Anderson Cancer Genomics Laboratory carried out the TCR sequencing. The approximately 100 tumor samples underwent high-throughput TCR profiling with ImmunoSEQ. The study's own analysis went as follows. The repertoire diversity metrics included richness (unique productive sequences), clonality, evenness and relatedness, and the Bhattacharyya coefficient was used to measure similarity between samples. Conclusions stayed consistent in a sensitivity analysis that left out TCRs with fewer than two reads. TCRdb stores this immuneACCESS table with in-frame sequences only. Part of the clones is absent; in the studies checked, under half of the shortfall reflects unresolved V genes, and no reason is known for the rest. The DNA was the basis for D and trimming; V, J and clone size are from that table. The sample records some 33,000 clones, 79% of which are singletons. In total, the top ten clones hold approximately 3.1% of the sample.

Source material: tumor tissue. The clonotype originates from a human donor with high-grade serous ovarian cancer.

The nucleotide sequence is TGCGCCAGCAGCCAGGTGACAGTTGACTATGGCTACACCTTC. It translates as CASSQVTVDYGYTF. The rearrangement joined TRBV4-1 to TRBJ1-2, with TRBD1 tentatively as D gene (5 bases match). V is reduced by 3 bases and J by 3 bases, leaving a spacing of 11 bases between them. The CDR3 holds 14 amino acids from the cysteine to the phenylalanine. The read is trimmed to its CDR3 DNA, 42 bases read in frame from base 1. Based on the germline V gene, the CDR1 and CDR2 sequences are MGHRA and YSYEKL.